What follows is one T cell receptor (beta chain) and its context. Its antigen is undetermined. This entry is derived from a study of CD8 T cells in ankylosing spondylitis. Study conclusions and caveats: The authors found the disease-linked clones to be CD8+ and relatively rare in peripheral blood.

TCRdb reprocessed the 5' RACE reads with MiXCR, giving one entry per CDR3 protein. The sample yields about 160,000 distinct CDR3 sequences, roughly 44% seen once. The CDR3 runs 16 residues. CDR1 and CDR2 from the germline V gene are SGHRS and YFSETQ. V was cut by 4 bases and J by 1 base, with 17 bases left in between. The chain recombines TRBV5-1 with TRBJ1-2, with D uncertain. This TCR derives from a male donor with ankylosing spondylitis. Sample: synovial fluid, either unsorted or a sorted T cell fraction (not recorded which). The CDR3 region is CASSEDPSSYNYGYTF. The CDR3 coding sequence is TGCGCCAGCAGCGAGGACCCTTCCAGCTATAACTATGGCTACACCTTC.